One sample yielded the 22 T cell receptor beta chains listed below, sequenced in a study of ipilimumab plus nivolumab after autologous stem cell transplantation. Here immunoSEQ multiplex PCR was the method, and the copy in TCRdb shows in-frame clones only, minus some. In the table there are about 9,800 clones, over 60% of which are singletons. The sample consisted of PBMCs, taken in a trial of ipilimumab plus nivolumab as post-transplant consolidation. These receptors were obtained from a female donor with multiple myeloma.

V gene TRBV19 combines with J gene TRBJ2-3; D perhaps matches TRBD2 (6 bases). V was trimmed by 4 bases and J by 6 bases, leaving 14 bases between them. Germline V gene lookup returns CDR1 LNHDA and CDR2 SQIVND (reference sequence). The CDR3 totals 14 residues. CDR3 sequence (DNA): TGTGCCAGTAGTAAGGAGGGCCCGGGGGATACGCAGTATTTT. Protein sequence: CASSKEGPGDTQYF.

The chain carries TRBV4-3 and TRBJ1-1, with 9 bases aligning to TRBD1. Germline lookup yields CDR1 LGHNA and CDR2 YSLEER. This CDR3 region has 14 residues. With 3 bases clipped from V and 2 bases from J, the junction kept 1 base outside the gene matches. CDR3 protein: CASSQDRGNTEAFF. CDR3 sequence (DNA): TGCGCCAGCAGCCAGGACAGGGGAAACACTGAAGCTTTCTTT.

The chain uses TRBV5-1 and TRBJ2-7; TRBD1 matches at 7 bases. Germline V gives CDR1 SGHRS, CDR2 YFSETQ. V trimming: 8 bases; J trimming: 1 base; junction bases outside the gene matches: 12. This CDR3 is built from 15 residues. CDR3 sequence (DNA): TGCGCCAGGCCGAAAGGGGGCAGTTTTTCCTACGAGCAGTACTTC. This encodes CARPKGGSFSYEQYF.

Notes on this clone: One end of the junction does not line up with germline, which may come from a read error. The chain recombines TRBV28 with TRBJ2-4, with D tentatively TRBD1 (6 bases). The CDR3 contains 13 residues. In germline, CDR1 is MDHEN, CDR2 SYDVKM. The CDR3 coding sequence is TGTGCCACCCTTTTATACCCGGGACAAGGGTTAGACTTC. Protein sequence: CATLLYPGQGLDF.

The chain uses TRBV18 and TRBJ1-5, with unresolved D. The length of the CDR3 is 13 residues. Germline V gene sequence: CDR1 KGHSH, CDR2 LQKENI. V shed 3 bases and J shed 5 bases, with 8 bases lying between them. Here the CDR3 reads CASSPSTDQPQHF. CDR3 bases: TGTGCCAGCTCACCCTCGACGGATCAGCCCCAGCATTTT.

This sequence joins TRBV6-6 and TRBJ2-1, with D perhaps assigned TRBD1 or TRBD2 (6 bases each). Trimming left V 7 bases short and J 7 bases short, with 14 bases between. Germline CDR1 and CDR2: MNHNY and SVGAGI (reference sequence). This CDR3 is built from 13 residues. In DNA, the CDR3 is TGTGCCAGCAAGGGGGGCGCTGGGAATGAGCAGTTCTTC. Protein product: CASKGGAGNEQFF.

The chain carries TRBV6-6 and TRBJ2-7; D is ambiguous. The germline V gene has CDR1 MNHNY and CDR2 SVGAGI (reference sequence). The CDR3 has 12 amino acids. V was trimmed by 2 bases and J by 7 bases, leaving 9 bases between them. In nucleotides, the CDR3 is TGTGCCAGCAGTTACACATACGGTGAGCAGTACTTC. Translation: CASSYTYGEQYF.

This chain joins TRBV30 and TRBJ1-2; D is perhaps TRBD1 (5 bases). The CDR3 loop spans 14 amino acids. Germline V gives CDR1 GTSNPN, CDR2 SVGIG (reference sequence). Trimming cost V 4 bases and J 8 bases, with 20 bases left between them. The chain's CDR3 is CAWNRYGGSHGYTF. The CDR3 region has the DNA TGTGCCTGGAATCGGTACGGGGGGAGCCACGGCTACACCTTC.

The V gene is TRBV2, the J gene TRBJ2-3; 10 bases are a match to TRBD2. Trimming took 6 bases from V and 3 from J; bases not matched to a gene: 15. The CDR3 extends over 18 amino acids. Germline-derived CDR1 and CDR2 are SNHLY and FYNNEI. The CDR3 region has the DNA TGTGCCAGCAGGGTCGGGATAGCGGGAGGTTTAGGGACAGATACGCAGTATTTT. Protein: CASRVGIAGGLGTDTQYF.

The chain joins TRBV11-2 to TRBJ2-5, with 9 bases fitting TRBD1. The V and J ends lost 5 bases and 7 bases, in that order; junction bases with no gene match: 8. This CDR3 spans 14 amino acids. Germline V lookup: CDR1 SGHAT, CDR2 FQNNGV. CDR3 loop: CASSPDRGKGTQYF. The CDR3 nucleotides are TGTGCCAGCAGCCCCGACAGGGGGAAGGGGACCCAGTACTTC.

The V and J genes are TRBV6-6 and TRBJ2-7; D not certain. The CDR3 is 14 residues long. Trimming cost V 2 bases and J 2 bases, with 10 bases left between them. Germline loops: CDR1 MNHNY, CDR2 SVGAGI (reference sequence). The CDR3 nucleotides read TGTGCCAGCAGTTACGGTAAGAAGCCCTACGAGCAGTACTTC. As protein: CASSYGKKPYEQYF.

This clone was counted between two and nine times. CDR3 amino acids: CASSSGQGRNTEAFF. CDR3 in DNA: TGTGCCAGTAGTTCGGGACAGGGGAGGAACACTGAAGCTTTCTTT. The chain carries TRBV19 and TRBJ1-1, with 10 bases identical to TRBD1. Germline trimming cut 5 bases from V and 1 base from J; bases unmatched to any gene: 4. This CDR3 has 15 amino acids. Germline CDR1 LNHDA, CDR2 SQIVND (reference sequence).

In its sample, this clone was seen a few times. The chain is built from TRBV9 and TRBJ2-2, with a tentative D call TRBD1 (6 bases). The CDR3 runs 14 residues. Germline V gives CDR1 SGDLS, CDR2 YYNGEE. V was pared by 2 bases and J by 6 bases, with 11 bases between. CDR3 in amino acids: CASSVSRGPGELFF. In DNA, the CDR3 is TGTGCCAGCAGCGTTAGCAGGGGCCCCGGGGAGCTGTTTTTT.

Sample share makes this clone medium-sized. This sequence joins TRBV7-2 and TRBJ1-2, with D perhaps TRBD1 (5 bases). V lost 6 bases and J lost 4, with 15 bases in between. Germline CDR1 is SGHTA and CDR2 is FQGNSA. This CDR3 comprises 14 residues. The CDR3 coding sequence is TGTGCCAGCAGTATAATCGACAGAGTCTATGGCTACACCTTC. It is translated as CASSIIDRVYGYTF.

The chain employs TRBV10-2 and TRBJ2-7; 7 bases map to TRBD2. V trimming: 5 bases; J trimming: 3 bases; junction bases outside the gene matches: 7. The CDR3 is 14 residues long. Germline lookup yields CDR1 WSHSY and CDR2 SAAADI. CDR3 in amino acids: CASSPSTSLYEQYF. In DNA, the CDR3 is TGCGCCAGCAGTCCCTCGACTAGCCTCTACGAGCAGTACTTC.

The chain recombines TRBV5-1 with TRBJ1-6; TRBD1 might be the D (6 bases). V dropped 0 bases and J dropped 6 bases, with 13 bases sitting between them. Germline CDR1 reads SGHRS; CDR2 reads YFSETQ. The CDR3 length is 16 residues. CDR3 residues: CASSLEGGGGNSPLHF. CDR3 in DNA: TGCGCCAGCAGCTTGGAAGGAGGGGGAGGTAATTCACCCCTCCACTTT.

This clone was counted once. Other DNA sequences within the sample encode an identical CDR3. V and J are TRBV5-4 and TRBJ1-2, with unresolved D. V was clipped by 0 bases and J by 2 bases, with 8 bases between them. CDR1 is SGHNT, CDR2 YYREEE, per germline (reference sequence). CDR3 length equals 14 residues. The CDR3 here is CASSLEGINYGYTF. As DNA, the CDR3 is TGTGCCAGCAGCTTGGAGGGAATCAACTATGGCTACACCTTC.

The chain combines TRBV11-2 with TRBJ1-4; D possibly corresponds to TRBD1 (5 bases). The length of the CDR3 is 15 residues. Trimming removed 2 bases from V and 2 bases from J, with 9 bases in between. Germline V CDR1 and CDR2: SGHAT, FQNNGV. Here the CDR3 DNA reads TGTGCCAGCAGCTTACTGGGGGGGACTAATGAAAAACTGTTTTTT. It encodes CASSLLGGTNEKLFF.

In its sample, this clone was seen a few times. In DNA, the CDR3 is TGTGCCAGCACCCTGGCCGGGACAGCGGATTCCTCTGGGGCCAACGTCCTGACTTTC. Translating it yields CASTLAGTADSSGANVLTF. V gene TRBV28 combines with J gene TRBJ2-6; 7 bases fit TRBD1. Germline CDR1 MDHEN, CDR2 SYDVKM. The CDR3 contains 19 residues. V shed 7 bases and J 0 bases; nucleotides not matched to a gene: 15.

DNA of the CDR3: TGTGCCAGCAGTTACTCGATTGGGGGCTGGCCAGATACGCAGTATTTT. Residues: CASSYSIGGWPDTQYF. This chain links TRBV6-5 with TRBJ2-3; D may be TRBD1 (6 bases). The CDR3 has 16 amino acids. Trimming shortened V by 0 bases and J by 4 bases, and 14 bases separated the two germline ends. From germline, CDR1 is MNHEY and CDR2 SVGAGI.

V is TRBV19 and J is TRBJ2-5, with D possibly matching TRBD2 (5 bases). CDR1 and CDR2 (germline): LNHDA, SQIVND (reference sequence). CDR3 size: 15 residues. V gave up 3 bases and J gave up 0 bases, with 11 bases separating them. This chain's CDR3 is CASSIGISYQETQYF. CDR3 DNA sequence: TGTGCCAGTAGTATCGGGATATCGTACCAAGAGACCCAGTACTTC.

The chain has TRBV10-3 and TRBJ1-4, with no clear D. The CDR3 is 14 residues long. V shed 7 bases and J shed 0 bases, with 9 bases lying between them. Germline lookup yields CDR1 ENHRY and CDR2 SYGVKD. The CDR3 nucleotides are TGTGCCATCAAAGCCGGGGCAACTAATGAAAAACTGTTTTTT. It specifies CAIKAGATNEKLFF.